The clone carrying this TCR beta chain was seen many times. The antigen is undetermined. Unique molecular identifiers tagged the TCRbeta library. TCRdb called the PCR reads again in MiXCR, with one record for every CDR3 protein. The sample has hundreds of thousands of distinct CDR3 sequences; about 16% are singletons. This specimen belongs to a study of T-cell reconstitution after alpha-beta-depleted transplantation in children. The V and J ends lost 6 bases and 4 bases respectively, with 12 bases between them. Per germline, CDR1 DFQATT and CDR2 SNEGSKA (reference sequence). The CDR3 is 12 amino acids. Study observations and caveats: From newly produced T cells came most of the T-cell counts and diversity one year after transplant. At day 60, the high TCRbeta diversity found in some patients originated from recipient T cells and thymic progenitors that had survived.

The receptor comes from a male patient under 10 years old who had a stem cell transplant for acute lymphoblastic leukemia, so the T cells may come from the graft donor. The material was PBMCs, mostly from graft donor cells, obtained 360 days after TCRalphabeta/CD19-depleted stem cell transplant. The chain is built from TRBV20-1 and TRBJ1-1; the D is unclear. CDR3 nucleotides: TGCAGTGCCAAAGAAGCGGGCACTGAAGCTTTCTTT. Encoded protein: CSAKEAGTEAFF.